These T cell receptor beta chains were read from a single sample in a study of blood T cell repertoires in COVID-19. Clones were sequenced by immunoSEQ multiplex PCR, and TCRdb holds only the in-frame ones, with some missing. This sample has around 250,000 clones, with roughly 85% found just once. The sequenced sample was peripheral blood. The receptors stem from a woman in her twenties or thirties with active or convalescent COVID-19. CDR3s include the opening cysteine and the closing phenylalanine or tryptophan. The order of the fields is CDR3 protein, CDR3 DNA, V gene, D gene, J gene, clone size. The D gene is left open where the match is weak. Expanded clones get a size class; other rows say once, few or many, or leave the size out.

cdr3_aa: CASSQGAFSNYGYTF
cdr3_nt: TGCGCCAGCAGCCAGGGGGCCTTTTCTAACTATGGCTACACCTTC
v_call: TRBV4-3
d_call: -
j_call: TRBJ1-2
clone_size: once

cdr3_aa: CAISESAQLLQQYF
cdr3_nt: TGTGCCATCAGTGAGTCGGCACAGCTGCTCCAGCAGTACTTC
v_call: TRBV10-3
d_call: -
j_call: TRBJ2-7
clone_size: -

cdr3_aa: CATSSGTGANTIYF
cdr3_nt: TGTGCCACCAGCAGTGGAACAGGGGCAAACACCATATATTTT
v_call: TRBV15
d_call: TRBD1
j_call: TRBJ1-3
clone_size: -

cdr3_aa: CASSLGVWGGTGQGEQYF
cdr3_nt: TGTGCCAGCAGCTTAGGAGTTTGGGGGGGGACAGGGCAGGGCGAGCAGTACTTC
v_call: TRBV7-2
d_call: TRBD1
j_call: TRBJ2-7
clone_size: -

cdr3_aa: CASSEGVNEQFF
cdr3_nt: TGTGCCAGCAGCGAAGGAGTCAATGAGCAGTTCTTC
v_call: TRBV6-1
d_call: -
j_call: TRBJ2-1
clone_size: -

cdr3_aa: CASSGYGAGGEKLFF
cdr3_nt: TGTGCCAGCAGCGGCTACGGGGCCGGGGGTGAAAAACTGTTTTTT
v_call: TRBV7-9
d_call: -
j_call: TRBJ1-4
clone_size: -

cdr3_aa: CASSFGSSGNTIYF
cdr3_nt: TGTGCCAGCAGCTTTGGTAGCTCTGGAAACACCATATATTTT
v_call: TRBV13
d_call: -
j_call: TRBJ1-3
clone_size: -

cdr3_aa: CASSLVGSGANVLTF
cdr3_nt: TGTGCCAGCAGCCTGGTCGGGTCCGGGGCCAACGTCCTGACTTTC
v_call: TRBV7-2
d_call: -
j_call: TRBJ2-6
clone_size: -

cdr3_aa: CASSPEQGLNSPLHF
cdr3_nt: TGCGCCAGCAGCCCCGAGCAGGGCCTTAATTCACCCCTCCACTTT
v_call: TRBV5-1
d_call: -
j_call: TRBJ1-6
clone_size: -

cdr3_aa: CASSPKADGGLTDTQYF
cdr3_nt: TGCGCCAGCAGCCCCAAGGCGGATGGGGGCCTCACAGATACGCAGTATTTT
v_call: TRBV4-1
d_call: -
j_call: TRBJ2-3
clone_size: -